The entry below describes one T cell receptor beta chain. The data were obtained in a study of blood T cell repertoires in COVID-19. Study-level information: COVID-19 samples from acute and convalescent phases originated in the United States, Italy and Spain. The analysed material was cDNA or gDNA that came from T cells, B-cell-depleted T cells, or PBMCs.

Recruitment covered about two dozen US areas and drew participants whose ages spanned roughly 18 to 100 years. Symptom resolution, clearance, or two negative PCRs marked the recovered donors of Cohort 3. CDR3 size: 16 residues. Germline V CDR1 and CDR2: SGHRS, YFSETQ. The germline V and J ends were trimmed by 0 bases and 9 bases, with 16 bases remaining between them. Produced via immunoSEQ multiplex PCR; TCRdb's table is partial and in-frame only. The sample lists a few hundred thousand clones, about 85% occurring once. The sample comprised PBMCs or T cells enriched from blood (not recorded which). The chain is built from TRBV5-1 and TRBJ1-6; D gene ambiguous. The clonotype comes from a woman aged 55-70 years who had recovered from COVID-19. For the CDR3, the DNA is TGCGCCAGCAGCTTGGGTTCCGGGTTTTCGGGTTCACCCCTCCACTTT. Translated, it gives CASSLGSGFSGSPLHF.